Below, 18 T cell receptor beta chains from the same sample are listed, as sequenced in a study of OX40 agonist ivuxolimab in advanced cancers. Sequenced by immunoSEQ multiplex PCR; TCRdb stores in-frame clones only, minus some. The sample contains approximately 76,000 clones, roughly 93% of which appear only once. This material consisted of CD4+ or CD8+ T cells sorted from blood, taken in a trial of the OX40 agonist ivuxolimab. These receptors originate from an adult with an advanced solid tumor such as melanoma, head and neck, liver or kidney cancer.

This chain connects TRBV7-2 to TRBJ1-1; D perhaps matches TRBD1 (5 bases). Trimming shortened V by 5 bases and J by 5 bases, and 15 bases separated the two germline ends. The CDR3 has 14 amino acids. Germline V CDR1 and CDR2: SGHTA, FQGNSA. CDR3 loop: CASSRQREGTEAFF. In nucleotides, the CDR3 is TGTGCCAGCAGCCGACAGAGGGAGGGGACTGAAGCTTTCTTT.

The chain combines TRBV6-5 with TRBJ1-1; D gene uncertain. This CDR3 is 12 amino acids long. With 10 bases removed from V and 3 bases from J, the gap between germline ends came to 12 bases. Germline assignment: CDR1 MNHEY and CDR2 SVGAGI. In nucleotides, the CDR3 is TGTGCCACCGGGGTTGGGGACACTGAAGCTTTCTTT. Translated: CATGVGDTEAFF.

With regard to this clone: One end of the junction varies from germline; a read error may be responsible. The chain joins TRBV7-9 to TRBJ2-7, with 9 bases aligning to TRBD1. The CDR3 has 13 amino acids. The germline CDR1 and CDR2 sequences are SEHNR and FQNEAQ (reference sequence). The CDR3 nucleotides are TGTGCCGGCAGCCGGACAGGGGAAGACGAGCAGTACTTC. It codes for CAGSRTGEDEQYF.

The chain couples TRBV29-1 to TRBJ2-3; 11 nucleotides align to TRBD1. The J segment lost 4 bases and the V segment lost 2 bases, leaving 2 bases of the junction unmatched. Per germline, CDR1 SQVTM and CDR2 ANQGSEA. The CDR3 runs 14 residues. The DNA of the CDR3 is TGCAGCGTTGAAAAGGGACAGGGGGCAGATACGCAGTATTTT. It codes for CSVEKGQGADTQYF.

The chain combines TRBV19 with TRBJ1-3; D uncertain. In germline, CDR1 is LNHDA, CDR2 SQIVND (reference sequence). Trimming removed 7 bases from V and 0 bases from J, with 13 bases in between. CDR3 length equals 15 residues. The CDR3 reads CASIPDWGSGNTIYF. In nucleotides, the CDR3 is TGTGCCAGTATACCGGACTGGGGCTCTGGAAACACCATATATTTT.

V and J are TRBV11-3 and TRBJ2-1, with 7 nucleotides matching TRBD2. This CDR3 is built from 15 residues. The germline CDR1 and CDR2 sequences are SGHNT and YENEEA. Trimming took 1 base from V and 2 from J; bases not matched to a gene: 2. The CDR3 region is CASSLGGSAYNEQFF. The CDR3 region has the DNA TGTGCCAGCAGCTTAGGCGGGAGTGCCTACAATGAGCAGTTCTTC.

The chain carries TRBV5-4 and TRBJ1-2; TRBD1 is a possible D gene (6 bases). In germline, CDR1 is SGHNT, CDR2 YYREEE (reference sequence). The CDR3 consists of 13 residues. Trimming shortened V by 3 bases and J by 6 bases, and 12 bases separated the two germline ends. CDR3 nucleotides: TGTGCCAGCAGCTACAGGGTAGACCATGGCTACACCTTC. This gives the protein CASSYRVDHGYTF.

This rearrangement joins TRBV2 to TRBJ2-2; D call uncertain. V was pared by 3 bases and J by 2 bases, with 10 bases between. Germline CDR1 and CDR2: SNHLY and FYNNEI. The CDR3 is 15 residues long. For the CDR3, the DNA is TGTGCCAGCAGTGAGGACGCCTCTAACACCGGGGAGCTGTTTTTT. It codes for CASSEDASNTGELFF.

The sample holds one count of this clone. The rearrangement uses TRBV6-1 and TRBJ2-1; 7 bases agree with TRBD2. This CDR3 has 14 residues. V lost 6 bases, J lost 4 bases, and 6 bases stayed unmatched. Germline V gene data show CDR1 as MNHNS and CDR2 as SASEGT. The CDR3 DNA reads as TGTGCCAGCAGGCCTGGCGGGAGTTACAATGAGCAGTTCTTC. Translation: CASRPGGSYNEQFF.

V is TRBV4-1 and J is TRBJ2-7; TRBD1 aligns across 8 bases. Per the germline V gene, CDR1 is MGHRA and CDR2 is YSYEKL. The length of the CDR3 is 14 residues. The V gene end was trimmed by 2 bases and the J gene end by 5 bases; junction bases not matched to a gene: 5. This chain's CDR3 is CASSQTRDRNEQYF. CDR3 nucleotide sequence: TGCGCCAGCAGCCAAACAAGGGACAGGAACGAGCAGTACTTC.

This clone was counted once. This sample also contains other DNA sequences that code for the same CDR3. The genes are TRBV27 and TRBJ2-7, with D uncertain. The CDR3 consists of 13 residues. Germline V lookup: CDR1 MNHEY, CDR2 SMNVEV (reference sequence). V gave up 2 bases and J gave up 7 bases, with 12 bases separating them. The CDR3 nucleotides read TGTGCCAGCAGTTTAAGTCCGTTCTATGAGCAGTACTTC. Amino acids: CASSLSPFYEQYF.

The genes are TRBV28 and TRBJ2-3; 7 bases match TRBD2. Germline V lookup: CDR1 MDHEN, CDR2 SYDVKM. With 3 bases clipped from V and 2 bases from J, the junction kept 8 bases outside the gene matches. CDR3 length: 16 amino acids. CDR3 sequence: CASSFDAGELTDTQYF. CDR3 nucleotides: TGTGCCAGCAGTTTCGACGCGGGGGAGCTCACAGATACGCAGTATTTT.

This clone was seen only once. CDR3 nucleotide sequence: TGCGCCAGCAGCCAAGTCATCGGGACAGGGGACAGGGAGCAGTTCTTC. Amino acids: CASSQVIGTGDREQFF. The chain uses TRBV4-1 and TRBJ2-1; TRBD1 agrees at 10 bases. CDR3 length equals 16 residues. From germline, CDR1 is MGHRA and CDR2 YSYEKL. Losses at the gene ends were 1 base for V and 10 bases for J; bases not matched to a gene: 10.

The CDR3 region is CASSLPASGGIWTGELFF. CDR3 nucleotides: TGTGCCAGCAGTCTCCCGGCTAGCGGGGGGATCTGGACCGGGGAGCTGTTTTTT. This sequence joins TRBV28 and TRBJ2-2; 11 bases line up with TRBD2. CDR3 length: 18 residues. The V and J ends lost 5 bases and 5 bases, in that order; junction bases with no gene match: 13. From germline, CDR1 is MDHEN and CDR2 SYDVKM.

This CDR3 is CASSSQGGSNSGANVLTF. CDR3 coding DNA: TGTGCCAGCTCATCACAGGGCGGGTCCAACTCTGGGGCCAACGTCCTGACTTTC. The chain uses TRBV18 and TRBJ2-6, with a tentative D call TRBD1 (6 bases). Per the germline V gene, CDR1 is KGHSH and CDR2 is LQKENI. V was pared by 5 bases and J by 0 bases, with 17 bases between. This CDR3 spans 18 amino acids.

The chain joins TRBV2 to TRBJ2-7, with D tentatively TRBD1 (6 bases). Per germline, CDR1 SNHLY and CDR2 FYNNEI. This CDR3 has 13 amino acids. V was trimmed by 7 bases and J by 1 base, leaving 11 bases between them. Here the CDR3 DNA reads TGTGCCAGCACTCAGACAGGTTCCTACGAGCAGTACTTC. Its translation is CASTQTGSYEQYF. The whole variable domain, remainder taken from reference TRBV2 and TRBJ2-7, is EPEVTQTPSHQVTQMGQEVILRCVPISNHLYFYWYRQILGQKVEFLVSFYNNEISEKSEIFDDQFSVERPDGSNFTLKIRSTKLEDSAMYFCASTQTGSYEQYFGPGTRLTVT.

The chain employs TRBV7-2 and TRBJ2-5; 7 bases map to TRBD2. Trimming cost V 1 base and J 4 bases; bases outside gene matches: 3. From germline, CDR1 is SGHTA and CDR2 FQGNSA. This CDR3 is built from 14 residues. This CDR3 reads CASSLELALETQYF. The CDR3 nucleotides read TGTGCCAGCAGCTTAGAACTAGCGTTAGAGACCCAGTACTTC.

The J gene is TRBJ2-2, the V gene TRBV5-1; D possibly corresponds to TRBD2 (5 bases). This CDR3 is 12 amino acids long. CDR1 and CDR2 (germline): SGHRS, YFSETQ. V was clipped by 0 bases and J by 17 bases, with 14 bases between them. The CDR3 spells CASSLVAGEPFF. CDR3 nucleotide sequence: TGCGCCAGCAGCTTGGTTGCCGGGGAGCCCTTTTTT.